This T cell receptor (beta chain) was recovered during a study of radiotherapy plus CTLA-4 blockade in lung cancer. Assay used: immunoSEQ multiplex PCR; TCRdb lists only in-frame clones, some missing. The repertoire holds some 80,000 clones, with around 76% as singletons. The CDR3 loop spans 14 amino acids. CDR1 LNHNV and CDR2 YYDKDF come from the germline V gene (reference sequence). Source: peripheral blood, taken from a patient treated with radiotherapy plus ipilimumab. The sequence was obtained from a human donor with non-small cell lung cancer whose response to radiotherapy plus ipilimumab could not be evaluated. Some clones in this sample may be carry-over from other donors' samples. The rearrangement uses TRBV15 and TRBJ1-1, with D maybe TRBD1 (6 bases). The CDR3 is CASRGGLVNTEAFF. The CDR3 DNA sequence: TGTGCGTCACGGGGGGGCCTCGTGAACACTGAAGCTTTCTTT.